These T cell receptor beta chains were read from a single sample in a study of cytomegalovirus exposure and HLA in healthy donors. Sequencing used immunoSEQ multiplex PCR; TCRdb keeps in-frame clones, though not all of them. Among over 200,000 clones listed, about 84% were seen once. The specimen was PBMCs. Receptors were obtained from a human donor in good health. Each CDR3 is given without its conserved first and last residue. A D gene is named only where the DNA matches it firmly. Expanded clones are given a class, and other clones once, few, many or no size at all.

v_gene: TRBV30; j_gene: TRBJ2-7; abundance: -; len: 11; d_gene: -; CDR3aa: AWTHRAPHEQY
v_gene: TRBV7-2; j_gene: TRBJ2-1; abundance: once; len: 13; d_gene: TRBD2; CDR3aa: ASTTSGVPNNEQF
v_gene: TRBV5-1; j_gene: TRBJ2-7; abundance: -; len: 13; d_gene: TRBD1; CDR3aa: ASSFGQGADYEQY
v_gene: TRBV5-1; j_gene: TRBJ1-5; abundance: -; len: 14; d_gene: TRBD1; CDR3aa: ASSSGTGDSNQPQH
v_gene: TRBV9; j_gene: TRBJ2-1; abundance: once; len: 13; d_gene: TRBD2; CDR3aa: ASSVGGTSGNEQF
v_gene: TRBV19; j_gene: TRBJ1-3; abundance: -; len: 12; d_gene: -; CDR3aa: ASSEQTSGDTIY
v_gene: TRBV7-6; j_gene: TRBJ2-7; abundance: -; len: 13; d_gene: TRBD1; CDR3aa: ASSSQTGFRYEQY
v_gene: TRBV13; j_gene: TRBJ2-1; abundance: -; len: 15; d_gene: TRBD2; CDR3aa: ASTLGGPGGLEHEQF
v_gene: TRBV9; j_gene: TRBJ2-1; abundance: -; len: 14; d_gene: TRBD2; CDR3aa: ASSVAFREGYNEQF
v_gene: TRBV2; j_gene: TRBJ2-7; abundance: -; len: 12; d_gene: TRBD1; CDR3aa: ASRRGQGEWEQY
v_gene: TRBV4-3; j_gene: TRBJ2-3; abundance: -; len: 13; d_gene: TRBD2; CDR3aa: ASSPGGGGTDTQY
v_gene: TRBV5-1; j_gene: TRBJ2-7; abundance: -; len: 12; d_gene: -; CDR3aa: ASSLAWGPYEQY
v_gene: TRBV15; j_gene: TRBJ2-5; abundance: -; len: 13; d_gene: -; CDR3aa: ATSRDPDRQETQY
v_gene: TRBV6-5; j_gene: TRBJ2-2; abundance: -; len: 14; d_gene: TRBD1; CDR3aa: ASSYTQGVDTGELF
v_gene: TRBV2; j_gene: TRBJ1-1; abundance: -; len: 12; d_gene: -; CDR3aa: ASKEEGRNTEAF
v_gene: TRBV5-1; j_gene: TRBJ2-2; abundance: -; len: 14; d_gene: -; CDR3aa: ASRRVGGIDTGELF
v_gene: TRBV7-9; j_gene: TRBJ1-1; abundance: -; len: 12; d_gene: TRBD1; CDR3aa: ASSSQTGDTEAF
v_gene: TRBV6-5; j_gene: TRBJ2-4; abundance: -; len: 12; d_gene: TRBD1; CDR3aa: ASTQRTGGNIQY
v_gene: TRBV6-5; j_gene: TRBJ1-2; abundance: -; len: 12; d_gene: TRBD1; CDR3aa: ASSYPGQGNGYT
v_gene: TRBV6-6; j_gene: TRBJ2-1; abundance: -; len: 14; d_gene: TRBD2; CDR3aa: ASSYSGGSTYNEQF
v_gene: TRBV5-1; j_gene: TRBJ2-1; abundance: -; len: 13; d_gene: -; CDR3aa: ASSLVLGGHNEQF
v_gene: TRBV6-1; j_gene: TRBJ2-3; abundance: -; len: 10; d_gene: -; CDR3aa: ASRGATDTQY